A single sample gave rise to the 25 T cell receptor beta chains below, sequenced in a study of regulatory T cells in long-lasting Graves disease. Construction of the TCR beta libraries employed iRepertoire HTBI primers in conjunction with Arm-PCR of CDR3 regions. From the multiplex PCR reads, TCRdb called clonotypes with MiXCR, one entry per CDR3 protein. The sample includes approximately 360,000 distinct CDR3 sequences, 12% seen only once; the top ten take approximately 17%. Time point in this sample: newly diagnosed GD, antithyroid drugs for less than 3 months. PBMC RNA served as the TCR library source. This sample also belongs to another study, concerning T cells in Graves' hyperthyroidism and ophthalmopathy.

This material consisted of peripheral blood mononuclear cells (PBMCs), taken at new diagnosis, from a patient treated with antithyroid drugs. These receptors were obtained from a woman between 18 and 30 years old with Graves disease.

The J gene is TRBJ2-3, the V gene TRBV7-2; TRBD2 matches at 7 bases. The CDR3 loop spans 15 amino acids. Trimming cost V 2 bases and J 3 bases; bases outside gene matches: 5. CDR1 and CDR2 (germline): SGHTA, FQGNSA. In DNA, the CDR3 is TGTGCCAGCAGCTTAATGTCGCGGGGGACAGATACGCAGTATTTT. This encodes CASSLMSRGTDTQYF.

Ten or more counts support this clonotype. Mismatch with germline at one junction end may stem from a read error. The chain couples TRBV28 to TRBJ2-3; TRBD1 matches 10 bases. The CDR3 runs 15 residues. CDR1 is MDHEN, CDR2 SYDVKM, per germline. CDR3 sequence: CASTTGTGDTHTQYF. The CDR3 DNA reads TGTGCCAGCACTACCGGGACAGGGGACACACATACGCAGTATTTT.

This clonotype was seen many times. The genes are TRBV28 and TRBJ1-5; tentative D call: TRBD1 (5 bases). This CDR3 is 14 amino acids long. Deletions cut 3 bases from V and 5 bases from J, with 11 bases between. CDR1 is MDHEN and CDR2 is SYDVKM in the germline V gene. The CDR3 DNA is TGTGCCAGCAGTTTTTTTGTGGGGGATCAGCCCCAGCATTTT. Translated, it gives CASSFFVGDQPQHF.

This clonotype turned up a few times. The V gene is TRBV7-2, the J gene TRBJ1-2; tentative D call: TRBD1 (6 bases). This CDR3 comprises 15 residues. V lost 5 bases and J lost 5, with 18 bases in between. Germline values: CDR1 SGHTA, CDR2 FQGNSA. Here the CDR3 reads CASSVYTGGLYGYTF. CDR3 DNA: TGTGCCAGCAGCGTCTACACCGGGGGCCTTTATGGCTACACCTTC. Together with reference TRBV7-2 and TRBJ1-2, the CDR3 gives the full variable domain: GAGVSQSPSNKVTEKGKDVELRCDPISGHTALYWYRQSLGQGLEFLIYFQGNSAPDKSGLPSDRFSAERTGGSVSTLTIQRTQQEDSAVYLCASSVYTGGLYGYTFGSGTRLTVV.

About this clonotype: A read error is the likely source, as a far larger clone sits one nucleotide away. The chain employs TRBV7-8 and TRBJ2-3; 7 bases are shared with TRBD1. CDR3 size: 18 residues. Germline V gene sequence: CDR1 SGHVS, CDR2 FQNEAQ. The CDR3: CAGSLPYSFGQARDTQYF. The CDR3 DNA reads as TGTGCCGGCAGCTTACCCTACTCCTTCGGACAGGCGAGGGATACGCAGTATTTT.

This clonotype was detected ten times or more. This chain joins TRBV6-1 and TRBJ2-7; tentative D call: TRBD2 (5 bases). V shed 2 bases and J shed 1 base, with 12 bases lying between them. Germline assignment: CDR1 MNHNS and CDR2 SASEGT. The CDR3 covers 15 residues. As DNA, the CDR3 is TGTGCCAGCAGTGAACGCAGAGGGTTTTCCTACGAGCAGTACGTC. Its protein product is CASSERRGFSYEQYV.

This clonotype came up many times. This rearrangement joins TRBV20-1 to TRBJ1-6; D is perhaps TRBD1 (5 bases). This CDR3 is built from 16 residues. Trimming removed 6 bases at V and 0 bases at J, with 15 bases between. Germline values: CDR1 DFQATT, CDR2 SNEGSKA (reference sequence). The CDR3 loop is CSALRDQSSYNSPLHF. The DNA of the CDR3 is TGCAGTGCACTCCGGGACCAAAGCTCCTATAATTCACCCCTCCACTTT.

This clonotype occurred many times. The V and J genes are TRBV7-2 and TRBJ1-1; the match to TRBD1 covers 9 bases. V dropped 4 bases and J dropped 1; count of bases not matched to a gene: 1. CDR1 and CDR2 from the germline V gene are SGHTA and FQGNSA. The CDR3 has 14 residues. The CDR3 region has the DNA TGTGCCAGCAGCTCGGGACAGGGGAACACTGAAGCTTTCTTT. This gives the protein CASSSGQGNTEAFF.

This sequence joins TRBV5-1 and TRBJ1-1, with unresolved D. Germline CDR1 reads SGHRS; CDR2 reads YFSETQ. The V end lost 5 bases, the J end lost 3 bases, and 17 bases lay between the germline ends. The CDR3 sequence is 15 residues long. CDR3 protein: CASSSRPGGHTEAFF. The CDR3 nucleotides are TGCGCCAGCAGTTCCCGTCCCGGCGGGCACACTGAAGCTTTCTTT.

This clonotype was counted only a few times. The chain links TRBV6-2 or TRBV6-3 to TRBJ2-3; D may match TRBD1 or TRBD2 (5 bases each). Trimming took off 7 bases at V and 11 bases at J, with 25 bases between the two ends. This CDR3 has 15 residues. Per germline, CDR1 MNHEY and CDR2 SVGEGT. The DNA for the CDR3 is TGTGCCAGCACCGCAAGTGGGGAACGGGGCCGGAGGCAGTATTTT. This gives the protein CASTASGERGRRQYF.

This clonotype has more than one count but fewer than ten. V gene TRBV4-3 combines with J gene TRBJ2-3; the D is unclear. Germline loops: CDR1 LGHNA, CDR2 YSLEER. The CDR3 totals 16 residues. The V end lost 0 bases, the J end lost 2 bases, and 12 bases lay between the germline ends. CDR3 nucleotides: TGCGCCAGCAGCCAAGAACGATACAGTATCACAGATACGCAGTATTTT. Translating gives CASSQERYSITDTQYF.

The chain recombines TRBV4-3 with TRBJ1-2, with D possibly matching TRBD1 (6 bases). The germline V gene encodes CDR1 LGHNA and CDR2 YSLEER. This CDR3 spans 16 amino acids. Trimming took off 4 bases at V and 1 base at J, with 16 bases between the two ends. In nucleotides, the CDR3 is TGCGCCAGCAGCCTTGAAGGGGGGTCCCTTAACTATGGCTACACCTTC. Residues: CASSLEGGSLNYGYTF.

The table lists this clonotype with many counts. V is TRBV7-2 and J is TRBJ1-5, with D maybe TRBD1 (5 bases). This CDR3 region has 14 residues. V lost 5 bases to trimming and J lost 3 bases, with 11 bases between them. Germline V CDR1 and CDR2: SGHTA, FQGNSA. In DNA, the CDR3 is TGTGCCAGCAGCATTAGACAGACCAATCAGCCCCAGCATTTT. It translates to CASSIRQTNQPQHF.

This rearrangement joins TRBV7-2 to TRBJ2-1; possibly TRBD2 for D (5 bases). This CDR3 has 14 amino acids. The V and J ends lost 5 bases and 7 bases respectively, with 15 bases between them. Germline CDR1 SGHTA, CDR2 FQGNSA. CDR3 coding DNA: TGTGCCAGCAGCCTAGGACTCGTCCAGAATGAGCAGTTCTTC. It specifies CASSLGLVQNEQFF.

This clonotype was observed at least ten times. This chain connects TRBV11-2 to TRBJ2-5; TRBD2 agrees at 7 bases. This CDR3 region has 15 residues. Germline V lookup: CDR1 SGHAT, CDR2 FQNNGV. V gave up 0 bases and J gave up 5 bases; unmatched junction bases: 6. For the CDR3, the DNA is TGTGCCAGCAGCTTAGATCCTAGCGGCCGTGAGACCCAGTACTTC. Encoded protein: CASSLDPSGRETQYF.

This clonotype was counted once. This chain links TRBV6-5 with TRBJ2-2; 9 nucleotides match TRBD2. CDR1 is MNHEY and CDR2 is SVGAGI in the germline V gene. The CDR3 is 16 amino acids. V gave up 3 bases and J gave up 4 bases; unmatched junction bases: 6. The CDR3, as DNA: TGTGCCAGCAGTTATTCGCGGGAGGGCCGCACCGGGGAGCTGTTTTTT. Its translation is CASSYSREGRTGELFF.

This clonotype was seen many times. The CDR3, as DNA: TGTGCCAGCAGCGTAGAAGGAATCATGAACACTGAAGCTTTCTTT. It codes for CASSVEGIMNTEAFF. V is TRBV9 and J is TRBJ1-1, with D unresolved. This CDR3 region has 15 residues. With 0 bases removed from V and 0 bases from J, the gap between germline ends came to 9 bases. CDR1 and CDR2 from the germline V gene are SGDLS and YYNGEE.

This clonotype was seen many times. The chain combines TRBV18 with TRBJ2-5, with D perhaps TRBD2 (5 bases). The CDR3 has 14 amino acids. Germline V gives CDR1 KGHSH, CDR2 LQKENI. V shed 1 base and J shed 5 bases, with 11 bases lying between them. In nucleotides, the CDR3 is TGTGCCAGCTCACCACGTACTAGTAGTGAGACCCAGTACTTC. As protein: CASSPRTSSETQYF.

The sample holds many counts of this clonotype. V is TRBV7-9 and J is TRBJ2-1; tentatively, D is TRBD1 (6 bases). This CDR3 comprises 15 residues. Germline-derived CDR1 and CDR2 are SEHNR and FQNEAQ (reference sequence). Trimming cost V 5 bases and J 0 bases, with 11 bases left between them. The CDR3 sequence: CASSPQGSSYNEQFF. Written as DNA, the CDR3 is TGTGCCAGCAGCCCGCAGGGGAGCTCCTACAATGAGCAGTTCTTC.

This clonotype was observed at least ten times. The genes are TRBV7-2 and TRBJ2-2; D gene unclear. CDR1 and CDR2 from the germline V gene are SGHTA and FQGNSA. V lost 5 bases and J 10 bases, leaving 11 bases between the germline ends. CDR3 length: 12 residues. The CDR3, as DNA: TGTGCCAGCAGCCTATGGTTGACGGAGCTGTTTTTT. Protein: CASSLWLTELFF.

Details on this clonotype: Since a much larger clone is just one base distant, this may be a read error. The chain combines TRBV7-9 with TRBJ2-1; D possibly corresponds to TRBD1 (6 bases). Trimming shortened V by 7 bases and J by 7 bases, and 17 bases separated the two germline ends. Germline V gene sequence: CDR1 SEHNR, CDR2 FQNEAQ (reference sequence). The CDR3 is 14 amino acids. The CDR3 nucleotides are TGTGCCAGCAAGTGGTGGGGGCCACAGAATGAGCAGTTCTTC. Amino acids: CASKWWGPQNEQFF.

This clonotype was seen repeatedly, ten times or more. The chain is built from TRBV29-1 and TRBJ2-5; D remains unclear. V was trimmed by 4 bases and J by 1 base, leaving 10 bases between them. The CDR3 is 13 residues long. Germline V gene sequence: CDR1 SQVTM, CDR2 ANQGSEA. The CDR3 region is CSVGDRVQETQYF. The CDR3 bases are TGCAGCGTTGGGGATAGGGTCCAAGAGACCCAGTACTTC. Looking up the rest from reference TRBV29-1 and TRBJ2-5 gives the full variable domain: SAVISQKPSRDICQRGTSLTIQCQVDSQVTMMFWYRQQPGQSLTLIATANQGSEATYESGFVIDKFPISRPNLTFSTLTVSNMSPEDSSIYLCSVGDRVQETQYFGPGTRLLVL.

A few counts support this clonotype. The chain couples TRBV5-5 to TRBJ1-2; a possible D gene is TRBD1 (5 bases). Germline V gene data show CDR1 as SGHKS and CDR2 as YYEKEE (reference sequence). V lost 2 bases, J lost 7 bases, and 15 bases lay in between. The CDR3 is 14 residues long. The CDR3 loop is CASSFLPRDGGYTF. CDR3 coding DNA: TGTGCCAGCAGCTTTCTCCCCAGGGATGGTGGCTACACCTTC.

Turning to this clonotype: A read error may explain this, as a much larger clone is one base away. The chain links TRBV6-2 or TRBV6-3 to TRBJ1-4; the D is unclear. The CDR3 is 15 amino acids. Germline V gene lookup returns CDR1 MNHEY and CDR2 SVGEGT. The CDR3 nucleotides read TGTGCCAGCAGTTACTCGGCGGGAATTAGTGAAAAACCGTTTTTT. Translated, it gives CASSYSAGISEKPFF.

The chain recombines TRBV10-3 with TRBJ2-5; D is perhaps TRBD1 or TRBD2 (5 bases each). Germline CDR1 is ENHRY and CDR2 is SYGVKD. The CDR3 is 16 amino acids. The ends were cut back, 0 bases at V and 5 bases at J, with 16 bases in the middle. DNA for the CDR3: TGTGCCATCAGTGAGTCCGGGGCCCACCTCGGGGAGACCCAGTACTTC. This sequence encodes CAISESGAHLGETQYF.